Sequencing of this T cell receptor (beta chain) was carried out in a study of blood T cell repertoires in COVID-19. TCRdb's copy holds only in-frame clones and misses some; the assay was immunoSEQ multiplex PCR. This table has 290,000 or so clones, roughly 90% appearing once. Looked up from germline, CDR1 is MGHRA and CDR2 is YSYEKL. V shed 4 bases and J shed 0 bases, with 12 bases lying between them. The CDR3 has 16 amino acids. V usage is TRBV4-1 and J usage is TRBJ2-2; TRBD1 might be the D (6 bases). This clonotype was obtained from a woman between 25 and 40 years old who had recovered from COVID-19. Sample: PBMCs or T cells enriched from blood (not recorded which). The CDR3 here is CASSPDRTSNTGELFF. CDR3 coding DNA: TGCGCCAGCAGCCCCGACAGGACTTCGAACACCGGGGAGCTGTTTTTT.